This entry is about one T cell receptor (beta chain). Its antigen remains unidentified. TCR beta VDJ and CDR3 were profiled, and genomic DNA was the template. TCRdb reanalysed the reads using MiXCR and keeps one entry per CDR3 protein. The sample has 300,000 or so distinct CDR3 sequences; approximately 55% are singletons. This record comes from a study of CD8+CD57+ T cells in acquired aplastic anemia. Study-wide findings and caveats: Patients and controls shared about 30 CD8+ CDR3 sequences, which appeared highly expressed in patients and within their immunodominant clones.

V lost 0 bases and J lost 10, with 4 bases in between. Germline CDR1 reads WSHSY; CDR2 reads SAAADI. The CDR3 has 11 amino acids. Sequenced material: sorted CD4+, CD8+, or CD8+CD57+ T cells (not recorded which) from PBMCs. This rearrangement joins TRBV10-2 to TRBJ2-1; D gene ambiguous. This clonotype was sampled from a human donor with severe aplastic anemia or a healthy control (not recorded which). CDR3 nucleotide sequence: TGCGCCAGCAGTGAGTCCAGGGAGCAGTTCTTC. Translation gives CASSESREQFF.